What follows are 3 T cell receptor beta chains derived from one specimen sequenced in a study of T cells after yellow fever vaccination (dated 2019 in TCRdb). The treatment or condition label, as the study defines it: live attenuated yellow fever vaccine strain. Receptor libraries were prepared by 5' RACE. Instrument on record: Illumina NovaSeq 6000. Using fastp trimming at Q25 and MiXCR clonotype assembly, TCRdb reanalyzed the public sequencing data and kept in-frame beta chains. Here each entry gathers all rows of one CDR3 protein and keeps the most common genes and DNA. Here the sample has some 320,000 distinct CDR3 sequences; 7.5% to 9.5% occur a single time. The ten largest clonotypes hold around 3.3% of the sample. The starting material was CD4+ T cells sorted from PBMCs, obtained 5 days after the yellow fever booster vaccination. The receptors were gathered from a young man who received the YFV17D yellow fever vaccine.

This clonotype was seen ten or more times. This chain links TRBV29-1 with TRBJ2-3; D is undetermined. The CDR3 spans 12 residues. The germline CDR1 and CDR2 sequences are SQVTM and ANQGSEA. The ends were cut back, 6 bases at V and 4 bases at J, with 11 bases in the middle. The CDR3 reads CSVVGWADTQYF. Here the CDR3 DNA reads TGCAGCGTGGTGGGATGGGCAGATACGCAGTATTTT.

This clonotype was seen a handful of times. J is TRBJ1-4 and V is TRBV7-2; 7 positions agree with TRBD1. Germline assignment: CDR1 SGHTA and CDR2 FQGNSA. This CDR3 has 13 residues. J gave up 6 bases and V 5 bases, and 3 bases lay outside the gene matches. CDR3 nucleotide sequence: TGTGCCAGCAGCCGGGACAGAGATGAAAAACTGTTTTTT. The encoded protein is CASSRDRDEKLFF.

This clonotype was seen ten or more times. The chain is built from TRBV5-1 and TRBJ1-1, with 9 bases that match TRBD1. CDR1 and CDR2 (germline): SGHRS, YFSETQ. V was pared by 3 bases and J by 3 bases, with 0 bases of the junction left unmatched. There are 13 residues in the CDR3. This chain's CDR3 is CASSWDRDTEAFF. In nucleotides, the CDR3 is TGCGCCAGCAGCTGGGACAGGGACACTGAAGCTTTCTTT.